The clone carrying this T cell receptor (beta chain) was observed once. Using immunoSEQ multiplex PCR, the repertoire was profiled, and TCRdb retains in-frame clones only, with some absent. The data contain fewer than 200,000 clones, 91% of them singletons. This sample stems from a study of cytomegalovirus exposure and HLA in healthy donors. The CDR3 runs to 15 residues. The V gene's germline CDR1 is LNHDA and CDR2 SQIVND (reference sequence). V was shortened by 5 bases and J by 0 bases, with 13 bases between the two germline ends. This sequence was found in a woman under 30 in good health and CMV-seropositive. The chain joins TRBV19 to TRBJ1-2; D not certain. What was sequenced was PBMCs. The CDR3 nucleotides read TGTGCCAGTAGTTTTCCCGGGAGAACTAACTATGGCTACACCTTC. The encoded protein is CASSFPGRTNYGYTF.